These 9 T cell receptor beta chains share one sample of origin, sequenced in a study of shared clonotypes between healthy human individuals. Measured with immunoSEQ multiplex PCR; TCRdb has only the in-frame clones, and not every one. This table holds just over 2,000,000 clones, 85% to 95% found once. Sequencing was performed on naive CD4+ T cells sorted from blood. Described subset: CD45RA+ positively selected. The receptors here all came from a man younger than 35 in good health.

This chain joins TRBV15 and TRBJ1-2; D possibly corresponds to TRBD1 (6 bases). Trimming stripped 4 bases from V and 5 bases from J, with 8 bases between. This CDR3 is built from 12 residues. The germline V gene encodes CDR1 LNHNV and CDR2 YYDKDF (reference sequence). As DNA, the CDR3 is TGTGCCACCAGCACTGACAGGTATGGCTACACCTTC. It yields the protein CATSTDRYGYTF. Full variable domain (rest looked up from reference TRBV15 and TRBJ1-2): DAMVIQNPRYQVTQFGKPVTLSCSQTLNHNVMYWYQQKSSQAPKLLFHYYDKDFNNEADTPDNFQSRRPNTSFCFLDIRSPGLGDTAMYLCATSTDRYGYTFGSGTRLTVV.

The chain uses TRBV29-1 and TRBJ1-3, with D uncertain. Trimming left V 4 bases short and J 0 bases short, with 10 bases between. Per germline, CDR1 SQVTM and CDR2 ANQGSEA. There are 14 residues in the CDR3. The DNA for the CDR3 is TGCAGCGTTGTAGGGCGTCTCTCTGGAAACACCATATATTTT. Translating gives CSVVGRLSGNTIYF.

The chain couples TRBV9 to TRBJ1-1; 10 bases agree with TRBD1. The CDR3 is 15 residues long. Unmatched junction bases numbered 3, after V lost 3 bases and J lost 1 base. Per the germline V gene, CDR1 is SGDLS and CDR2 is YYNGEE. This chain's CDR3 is CASSGTGGKNTEAFF. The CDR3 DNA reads TGTGCCAGCAGCGGGACAGGGGGGAAGAACACTGAAGCTTTCTTT.

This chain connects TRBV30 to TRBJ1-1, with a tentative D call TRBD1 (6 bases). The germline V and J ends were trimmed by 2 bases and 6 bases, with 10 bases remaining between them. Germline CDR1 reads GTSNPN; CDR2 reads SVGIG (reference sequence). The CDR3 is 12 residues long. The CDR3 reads CAWSPGVAEAFF. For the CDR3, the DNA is TGTGCCTGGAGTCCAGGGGTGGCTGAAGCTTTCTTT.

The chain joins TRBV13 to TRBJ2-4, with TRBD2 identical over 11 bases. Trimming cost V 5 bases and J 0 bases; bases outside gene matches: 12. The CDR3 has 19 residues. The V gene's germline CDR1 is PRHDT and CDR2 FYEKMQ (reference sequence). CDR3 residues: CASSAVGTSGFVAKNIQYF. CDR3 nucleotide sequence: TGTGCCAGCAGCGCCGTGGGGACTAGCGGTTTCGTAGCCAAAAACATTCAGTACTTC.

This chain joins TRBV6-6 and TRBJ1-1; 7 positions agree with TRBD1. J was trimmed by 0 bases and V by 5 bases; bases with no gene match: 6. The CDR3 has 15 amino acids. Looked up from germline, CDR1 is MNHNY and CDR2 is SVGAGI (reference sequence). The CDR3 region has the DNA TGTGCCAGCAGTAAATTGGGACAGCTGAACACTGAAGCTTTCTTT. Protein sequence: CASSKLGQLNTEAFF.

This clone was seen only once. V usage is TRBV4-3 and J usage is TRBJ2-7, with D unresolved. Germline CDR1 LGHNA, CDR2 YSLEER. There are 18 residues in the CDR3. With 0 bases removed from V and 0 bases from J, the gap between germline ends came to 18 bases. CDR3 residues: CASSQEGPPALPSYEQYF. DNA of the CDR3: TGCGCCAGCAGCCAAGAAGGGCCCCCTGCTCTCCCCTCCTACGAGCAGTACTTC.

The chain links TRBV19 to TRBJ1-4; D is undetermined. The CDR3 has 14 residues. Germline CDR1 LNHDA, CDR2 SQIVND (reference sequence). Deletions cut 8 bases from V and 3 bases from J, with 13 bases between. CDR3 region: CASRLGGANEKLFF. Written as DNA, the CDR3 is TGTGCCAGTCGACTTGGTGGTGCTAATGAAAAACTGTTTTTT.

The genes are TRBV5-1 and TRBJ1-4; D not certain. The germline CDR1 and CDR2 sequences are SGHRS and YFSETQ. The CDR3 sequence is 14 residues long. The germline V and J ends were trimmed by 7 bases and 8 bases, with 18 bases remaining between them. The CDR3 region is CASGLTSPFEKLFF. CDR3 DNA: TGCGCCAGCGGTCTTACGAGCCCTTTCGAAAAACTGTTTTTT.